The 27 T cell receptor beta chains given below trace back to one sample, sequenced in a study of shared T cell receptors in the human thymus. The table came from immunoSEQ multiplex PCR; TCRdb's copy has only in-frame clones and leaves some out. Of roughly 550,000 clones listed, about 84% are singletons. A further study also used this sample, focusing on human thymus T cells.

The specimen sequenced was thymocytes. Source of these receptors: a boy under two years old with a congenital heart defect.

The rearrangement links TRBV4-3 to TRBJ2-1; tentative D call: TRBD2 (6 bases). Germline-derived CDR1 and CDR2 are LGHNA and YSLEER. Trimming stripped 7 bases from V and 0 bases from J, with 13 bases between. The length of the CDR3 is 15 residues. CDR3 sequence: CASIERASSYNEQFF. Written as DNA, the CDR3 is TGCGCCAGCATAGAGCGGGCCAGCTCCTACAATGAGCAGTTCTTC.

The chain is built from TRBV5-1 and TRBJ2-3, with D perhaps TRBD1 (6 bases). There are 17 residues in the CDR3. V lost 0 bases, J lost 0 bases, and 14 bases lay in between. Germline CDR1 is SGHRS and CDR2 is YFSETQ. Here the CDR3 DNA reads TGCGCCAGCAGCTTGGTTGGGGACAAACGTAGCACAGATACGCAGTATTTT. Translation: CASSLVGDKRSTDTQYF.

This clone was counted only a few times. The chain is built from TRBV4-3 and TRBJ1-4; no clear D gene. CDR1 and CDR2 (germline): LGHNA, YSLEER. This CDR3 contains 16 residues. Trimming removed 0 bases at V and 2 bases at J, with 10 bases between. In nucleotides, the CDR3 is TGCGCCAGCAGCCAAGATCTAGGGAGGACTAATGAAAAACTGTTTTTT. Translation: CASSQDLGRTNEKLFF.

V and J are TRBV21-1 and TRBJ1-2. TRBV21-1 is a known pseudogene. The CDR3 totals 17 residues. CDR3 sequence reads: CASSKAGRGHPNYGYTF. CDR3 DNA sequence: TGTGCCAGCAGCAAAGCCGGGAGGGGACATCCTAACTATGGCTACACCTTC.

This chain connects TRBV29-1 to TRBJ2-7, with a possible D match to TRBD2 (5 bases). Germline V gene data show CDR1 as SQVTM and CDR2 as ANQGSEA. The CDR3 spans 13 residues. Trimming stripped 4 bases from V and 3 bases from J, with 13 bases between. CDR3 loop: CSVGASSHYEQYF. Written as DNA, the CDR3 is TGCAGCGTTGGGGCTAGCTCACACTACGAGCAGTACTTC.

The chain uses TRBV15 and TRBJ1-5, with 8 bases identical to TRBD1. Losses at the gene ends were 0 bases for V and 3 bases for J; bases not matched to a gene: 4. This CDR3 region has 16 residues. Germline V gene lookup returns CDR1 LNHNV and CDR2 YYDKDF (reference sequence). Here the CDR3 DNA reads TGTGCCACCAGCAGAGACCCAGGGGGCTACAATCAGCCCCAGCATTTT. Protein sequence: CATSRDPGGYNQPQHF. Full variable domain (missing parts from reference TRBV15 and TRBJ1-5): DAMVIQNPRYQVTQFGKPVTLSCSQTLNHNVMYWYQQKSSQAPKLLFHYYDKDFNNEADTPDNFQSRRPNTSFCFLDIRSPGLGDTAMYLCATSRDPGGYNQPQHFGDGTRLSIL.

The J gene is TRBJ1-2, the V gene TRBV6-5; D is perhaps TRBD1 (5 bases). V was shortened by 6 bases and J by 6 bases, with 17 bases between the two germline ends. This CDR3 has 14 residues. Germline V lookup: CDR1 MNHEY, CDR2 SVGAGI. In DNA, the CDR3 is TGTGCCAGCAGCCACCCCATAGGGGCGGATGGCTACACCTTC. It translates to CASSHPIGADGYTF.

This clone appeared a few times. This chain uses TRBV18 with TRBJ2-1; 7 bases line up with TRBD2. The CDR3 has 16 residues. V lost 4 bases and J lost 5; bases outside the gene matches: 11. From germline, CDR1 is KGHSH and CDR2 LQKENI. CDR3 DNA sequence: TGTGCCAGCTCACGCCCGACTGGCGGGAGCAACAATGAGCAGTTCTTC. It encodes CASSRPTGGSNNEQFF.

The chain carries TRBV5-1 and TRBJ2-3; TRBD2 agrees at 8 bases. Per germline, CDR1 SGHRS and CDR2 YFSETQ. Trimming took 0 bases from V and 4 from J; bases not matched to a gene: 7. This CDR3 region has 16 residues. The CDR3 spells CASSLGTGGTADTQYF. CDR3 sequence (DNA): TGCGCCAGCAGCTTGGGTACGGGAGGGACCGCAGATACGCAGTATTTT.

The CDR3 DNA reads as TGCGCCAGCAGCCATCATACTACGCCGGGAGGGGGCTACAATGAGCAGTTCTTC. It yields the protein CASSHHTTPGGGYNEQFF. The chain links TRBV4-3 to TRBJ2-1; TRBD2 matches 8 bases. Germline assignment: CDR1 LGHNA and CDR2 YSLEER. The trim removed 3 bases at V and 3 bases at J, leaving 13 bases unmatched. This CDR3 has 18 residues.

The chain links TRBV4-3 to TRBJ2-7, with 10 bases fitting TRBD1. CDR1 and CDR2 from the germline V gene are LGHNA and YSLEER. The CDR3 loop spans 15 amino acids. V lost 4 bases to trimming and J lost 3 bases; unmatched junction nucleotides: 6. CDR3 nucleotide sequence: TGCGCCAGCAGCCCCCGGACAGGGGGAGACTACGAGCAGTACTTC. Translating it yields CASSPRTGGDYEQYF.

This clone has just a few counts. V usage is TRBV19 and J usage is TRBJ1-2; D ambiguous. With 4 bases removed from V and 6 bases from J, the gap between germline ends came to 9 bases. Germline CDR1 reads LNHDA; CDR2 reads SQIVND (reference sequence). This CDR3 spans 12 amino acids. The chain's CDR3 is CASSTPSNGYTF. The CDR3 coding sequence is TGTGCCAGTAGTACCCCTAGTAATGGCTACACCTTC.

The J gene is TRBJ1-1, the V gene TRBV27; TRBD1 matches at 7 bases. The CDR3 length is 14 residues. CDR1 is MNHEY, CDR2 SMNVEV, per germline (reference sequence). J lost 5 bases, V lost 2 bases, and 5 bases had no gene match. The CDR3 here is CASSLGRGRTEAFF. In nucleotides, the CDR3 is TGTGCCAGCAGTTTAGGAAGGGGGCGGACTGAAGCTTTCTTT.

This chain connects TRBV7-9 to TRBJ2-3; 7 bases fit TRBD2. The CDR3 consists of 12 residues. CDR1 is SEHNR, CDR2 FQNEAQ, per germline (reference sequence). Losses at the gene ends were 11 bases for V and 5 bases for J; bases not matched to a gene: 7. The DNA for the CDR3 is TGTGCCGGCGCGGGGAGGGTAGATACGCAGTATTTT. As protein: CAGAGRVDTQYF.

This clone was seen once. CDR3 in DNA: TGTGCCTGGAGTCTCTTCGGGCTAGCGGGAGAGGGCACCGGGGAGCTGTTTTTT. Translated: CAWSLFGLAGEGTGELFF. J is TRBJ2-2 and V is TRBV30; 10 nucleotides match TRBD2. J was trimmed by 4 bases and V by 2 bases; bases with no gene match: 13. Germline CDR1 is GTSNPN and CDR2 is SVGIG (reference sequence). This CDR3 contains 18 residues.

The chain uses TRBV4-1 and TRBJ2-5, with 11 bases aligning to TRBD2. Germline V gene sequence: CDR1 MGHRA, CDR2 YSYEKL. The ends lost 1 base at V and 8 bases at J; junction bases unmatched: 6. The CDR3 has 15 residues. The CDR3 region is CASSQGLAGGDTQYF. CDR3 in DNA: TGCGCCAGCAGCCAAGGGCTAGCGGGAGGTGATACCCAGTACTTC.

The chain recombines TRBV2 with TRBJ1-1; 9 positions agree with TRBD1. The CDR3 contains 17 residues. CDR1 is SNHLY, CDR2 FYNNEI, per germline. The junction had 13 bases not matched to a gene; V was cut back by 6 bases and J by 2 bases. The CDR3 reads CASRVPWTGEGNTEAFF. In DNA, the CDR3 is TGTGCCAGCAGGGTGCCTTGGACAGGGGAAGGAAACACTGAAGCTTTCTTT.

This chain connects TRBV5-6 to TRBJ2-1; 10 bases line up with TRBD1. Unmatched junction bases numbered 7, after V lost 0 bases and J lost 4 bases. CDR1 and CDR2 from the germline V gene are SGHDT and YYEEEE. There are 17 residues in the CDR3. In nucleotides, the CDR3 is TGTGCCAGCAGCTTGGCGGATCGACAGGGGGCTTACAATGAGCAGTTCTTC. It specifies CASSLADRQGAYNEQFF.

The V and J genes are TRBV10-1 and TRBJ2-3, with 8 bases identical to TRBD2. This CDR3 contains 15 residues. V lost 2 bases, J lost 3 bases, and 4 bases stayed unmatched. Germline V lookup: CDR1 WNHNN, CDR2 SYGVQD (reference sequence). The CDR3 is CASSEASGPTDTQYF. As DNA, the CDR3 is TGCGCCAGCAGTGAGGCTAGCGGGCCAACAGATACGCAGTATTTT.

This chain connects TRBV5-6 to TRBJ2-2; 8 bases are shared with TRBD1. V lost 1 base and J lost 1; bases outside the gene matches: 6. CDR1 and CDR2 (germline): SGHDT, YYEEEE. The CDR3 runs to 17 residues. In nucleotides, the CDR3 is TGTGCCAGCAGCTTGTCGGTGGGGACAGGGAACACCGGGGAGCTGTTTTTT. The encoded protein is CASSLSVGTGNTGELFF. Based on the CDR3 plus reference TRBV5-6 and TRBJ2-2, the full variable domain is DAGVTQSPTHLIKTRGQQVTLRCSPKSGHDTVSWYQQALGQGPQFIFQYYEEEERQRGNFPDRFSGHQFPNYSSELNVNALLLGDSALYLCASSLSVGTGNTGELFFGEGSRLTVL.

J is TRBJ2-3 and V is TRBV27, with TRBD2 matching over 13 bases. CDR1 is MNHEY, CDR2 SMNVEV, per germline (reference sequence). The CDR3 consists of 21 residues. V shed 1 base, J shed 2 bases, and the junction held 15 bases outside the gene matches. For the CDR3, the DNA is TGTGCCAGCAGTTTATTCCCTGGACTAGCGGGAGAATGGGGGCACACAGATACGCAGTATTTT. This encodes CASSLFPGLAGEWGHTDTQYF.

The rearrangement joins TRBV20-1 to TRBJ2-1; tentative D call: TRBD1 (6 bases). Germline V lookup: CDR1 DFQATT, CDR2 SNEGSKA (reference sequence). The CDR3 consists of 10 residues. V was cut by 6 bases and J by 7 bases, with 7 bases left in between. Written as DNA, the CDR3 is TGCAGTGCCCAGGGGAATGAGCAGTTCTTC. Its protein product is CSAQGNEQFF.

The gene calls are TRBV4-3 and TRBJ2-1; 7 nucleotides match TRBD2. V was pared by 7 bases and J by 4 bases, with 13 bases of the junction left unmatched. Germline-derived CDR1 and CDR2 are LGHNA and YSLEER. This CDR3 is built from 16 residues. The CDR3 loop reads CASTPSRASGYNEQFF. The CDR3 nucleotides read TGCGCCAGCACCCCGAGTAGGGCTAGCGGATACAATGAGCAGTTCTTC.

As for this clone: At one boundary the junction diverges from the germline segment, which might be a read error. This chain links TRBV27 with TRBJ2-1; 7 bases match TRBD2. This CDR3 has 17 amino acids. Germline V gene sequence: CDR1 MNHEY, CDR2 SMNVEV (reference sequence). The CDR3 here is CASRLFEGGSSYNEQFF. In nucleotides, the CDR3 is TGTGCCAGCAGGTTATTCGAGGGAGGGAGCTCCTACAATGAGCAGTTCTTC.

V usage is TRBV7-2 and J usage is TRBJ2-5; perhaps TRBD2 as D (6 bases). Per the germline V gene, CDR1 is SGHTA and CDR2 is FQGNSA. The CDR3 spans 15 residues. V gave up 7 bases and J gave up 4 bases, with 19 bases separating them. The chain's CDR3 is CASNPQRRGRETQYF. As DNA, the CDR3 is TGTGCCAGCAACCCCCAAAGGAGGGGCCGAGAGACCCAGTACTTC.

The CDR3 region has the DNA TGCGCCAGCAGCACCGACAGGGGATGCAATGAGCAGTTCTTC. This codes for CASSTDRGCNEQFF. V gene TRBV5-1 combines with J gene TRBJ2-1; 8 bases are a match to TRBD1. Per germline, CDR1 SGHRS and CDR2 YFSETQ. With V trimmed by 4 bases and J by 6 bases, 6 bases remained unmatched. The CDR3 has 14 residues.

This chain uses TRBV11-2 with TRBJ2-2; TRBD1 aligns across 11 bases. The V segment lost 4 bases and the J segment 1 base; nucleotides outside the gene matches: 5. The CDR3 covers 17 residues. The germline V gene has CDR1 SGHAT and CDR2 FQNNGV. The CDR3 is CASSSDRGHVNTGELFF. CDR3 nucleotide sequence: TGTGCCAGCAGCTCGGACAGGGGGCACGTGAACACCGGGGAGCTGTTTTTT. Full variable domain (outside the CDR3, taken from reference TRBV11-2 and TRBJ2-2): EAGVAQSPRYKIIEKRQSVAFWCNPISGHATLYWYQQILGQGPKLLIQFQNNGVVDDSQLPKDRFSAERLKGVDSTLKIQPAKLEDSAVYLCASSSDRGHVNTGELFFGEGSRLTVL.